This TCR beta chain was sequenced for a study of blood T cell repertoires in COVID-19. Study-wide context: Donors in the United States, Italy and Spain gave samples during acute or convalescent COVID-19.

Per the original methods: The authors estimated nucleated cell counts from reference gene primer amplification. Only in-frame clones appear in the TCRdb table, and some are missing; sequencing was by immunoSEQ multiplex PCR. The DNA gave D and trimming, while V, J and clone size come from that table. The data show 200,000 or so clones, with more than 75% seen just once and less than 8% held by the top ten. V shed 5 bases and J shed 3 bases, with 8 bases lying between them. Germline CDR1 is SGHTA and CDR2 is FQGNSA. The CDR3 is made up of 13 amino acids. Individuals drawn from under 30 US areas were roughly 18 to 95 years old. Participant-given clinical history determined each cohort assignment.

The receptor comes from a woman in her thirties or forties with acute COVID-19. Sequencing was carried out using PBMCs or T cells enriched from blood (not recorded which). The chain employs TRBV7-2 and TRBJ1-5; no clear D. This chain's CDR3 is CASSLLINQPQHF. The CDR3 DNA follows: TGTGCCAGCAGCCTATTGATCAATCAGCCCCAGCATTTT.